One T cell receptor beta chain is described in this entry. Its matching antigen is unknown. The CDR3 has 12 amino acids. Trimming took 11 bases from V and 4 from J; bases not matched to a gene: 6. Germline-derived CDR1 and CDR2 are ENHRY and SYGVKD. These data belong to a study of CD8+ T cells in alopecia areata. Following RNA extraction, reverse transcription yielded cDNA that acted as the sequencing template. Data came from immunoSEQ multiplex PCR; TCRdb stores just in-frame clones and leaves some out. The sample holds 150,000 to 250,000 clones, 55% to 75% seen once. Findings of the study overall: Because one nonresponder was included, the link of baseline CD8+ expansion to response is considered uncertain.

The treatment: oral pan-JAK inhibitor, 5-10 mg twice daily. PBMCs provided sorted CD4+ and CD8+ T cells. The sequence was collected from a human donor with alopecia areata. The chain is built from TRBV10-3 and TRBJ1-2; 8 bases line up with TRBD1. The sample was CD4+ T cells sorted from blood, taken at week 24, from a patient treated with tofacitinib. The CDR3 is CACRGQGYGYTF. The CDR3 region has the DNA TGTGCCTGCAGGGGGCAAGGCTATGGCTACACCTTC.